What follows are 18 T cell receptor beta chains derived from one specimen sequenced in a study of blood T cells in healthy people across ages. Using a J-beta primer mix together with a sample-barcoded 5' primer, a second PCR was run for roughly 6 to 11 cycles. MiXCR, applied by TCRdb to the 5' RACE reads, yields one record per CDR3 protein. Found here are over 700,000 distinct CDR3 sequences, about 48% of them singletons; the top ten hold roughly 37%. Sequencing was carried out using blood. These receptors all stem from a man older than 75 in good health.

This clonotype was counted a single time. The chain has TRBV14 and TRBJ2-1, with TRBD2 matching over 7 bases. This CDR3 is 14 amino acids long. V trimming: 1 base; J trimming: 9 bases; junction bases outside the gene matches: 6. Germline values: CDR1 SGHDN, CDR2 FVKESK. CDR3 bases: TGTGCCAGCAGCCAAGTGCGGTCGGGGGGTGAGCAGTTCTTC. Protein product: CASSQVRSGGEQFF.

The chain uses TRBV7-9 and TRBJ2-4, with TRBD2 matching 9 bases. The J segment lost 7 bases and the V segment lost 5 bases, leaving 6 bases of the junction unmatched. Germline V gene lookup returns CDR1 SEHNR and CDR2 FQNEAQ (reference sequence). The CDR3 consists of 14 residues. CDR3 nucleotides: TGTGCCAGCAGCACAGCGGGAGGCGGTAACATTCAGTACTTC. This codes for CASSTAGGGNIQYF. Supplemented by reference TRBV7-9 and TRBJ2-4, the full variable domain reads DTGVSQNPRHKITKRGQNVTFRCDPISEHNRLYWYRQTLGQGPEFLTYFQNEAQLEKSRLLSDRFSAERPKGSFSTLEIQRTEQGDSAMYLCASSTAGGGNIQYFGAGTRLSVL.

This chain joins TRBV30 and TRBJ1-6; D might be TRBD1 (5 bases). Germline loops: CDR1 GTSNPN, CDR2 SVGIG (reference sequence). This CDR3 is built from 15 residues. V was clipped by 0 bases and J by 5 bases, with 11 bases between them. CDR3: CAWSVGDGNNSPLHF. DNA for the CDR3: TGTGCCTGGAGTGTAGGGGACGGTAATAATTCACCCCTCCACTTT.

The chain carries TRBV5-1 and TRBJ1-1, with D unclear. In germline, CDR1 is SGHRS, CDR2 YFSETQ. Trimming pared 2 bases from V and 6 bases from J, leaving 11 bases between. This CDR3 comprises 13 residues. The CDR3 protein is CASSLRTIAEAFF. The CDR3 bases are TGCGCCAGCAGCTTAAGGACGATCGCTGAAGCTTTCTTT.

The V and J genes are TRBV14 and TRBJ2-7; 11 bases are a match to TRBD1. After removal of 5 bases from V and 3 bases from J, the junction contained 15 bases not matched to a gene. The CDR3 extends over 18 amino acids. The germline CDR1 and CDR2 sequences are SGHDN and FVKESK. The CDR3 region is CASSSEGRTGGVFYEQYF. CDR3 DNA: TGTGCCAGCAGCTCTGAGGGAAGGACAGGGGGCGTTTTCTACGAGCAGTACTTC.

This chain connects TRBV29-1 to TRBJ1-2, with 10 positions matching TRBD1. V was pared by 7 bases and J by 3 bases, with 11 bases of the junction left unmatched. The CDR3 length is 15 residues. Germline CDR1 and CDR2: SQVTM and ANQGSEA. CDR3 DNA: TGCAGCGCACAAACCTACGGGACAGGGGACTATGGCTACACCTTC. It encodes CSAQTYGTGDYGYTF. Filled out from reference TRBV29-1 and TRBJ1-2, the complete variable domain reads SAVISQKPSRDICQRGTSLTIQCQVDSQVTMMFWYRQQPGQSLTLIATANQGSEATYESGFVIDKFPISRPNLTFSTLTVSNMSPEDSSIYLCSAQTYGTGDYGYTFGSGTRLTVV.

The chain joins TRBV6-4 to TRBJ2-7; the match to TRBD2 covers 9 bases. The J segment lost 7 bases and the V segment lost 0 bases, leaving 10 bases of the junction unmatched. CDR1 is MRHNA and CDR2 is SNTAGT in the germline V gene. The length of the CDR3 is 16 residues. The CDR3 region has the DNA TGTGCCAGCAGTGACTCGTTTAGCGGGAGTTACAATGAGCAGTACTTC. Amino acids: CASSDSFSGSYNEQYF.

Only a few counts were recorded for this clonotype. This CDR3 reads CSAEKTTGNYEQYF. For the CDR3, the DNA is TGCAGTGCCGAAAAAACGACAGGGAACTACGAGCAGTACTTC. The chain joins TRBV20-1 to TRBJ2-7, with TRBD1 identical over 7 bases. The germline CDR1 and CDR2 sequences are DFQATT and SNEGSKA (reference sequence). CDR3 size: 14 residues. The J segment lost 3 bases and the V segment lost 6 bases, leaving 11 bases of the junction unmatched.

This clonotype was counted many times. The chain joins TRBV29-1 to TRBJ2-1, with 11 bases identical to TRBD2. Looked up from germline, CDR1 is SQVTM and CDR2 is ANQGSEA. With V trimmed by 4 bases and J by 5 bases, 4 bases remained unmatched. CDR3 length: 14 residues. CDR3 in amino acids: CSVGLAGGDNEQFF. CDR3 coding DNA: TGCAGCGTTGGTTTAGCGGGAGGGGACAATGAGCAGTTCTTC.

This chain links TRBV5-6 with TRBJ2-3; D possibly corresponds to TRBD1 (5 bases). Germline CDR1 SGHDT, CDR2 YYEEEE. V dropped 0 bases and J dropped 14 bases, with 22 bases sitting between them. This CDR3 is 15 amino acids long. The chain's CDR3 is CASSLDRQGHRDAYF. In DNA form, the CDR3 reads TGTGCCAGCAGCTTGGATCGGCAGGGCCACAGAGACGCGTATTTT.

V gene TRBV14 combines with J gene TRBJ2-4; D call uncertain. Judging by the DNA end, TRBJ2-7 fits better; the J call may be wrong. The germline CDR1 and CDR2 sequences are SGHDN and FVKESK. This CDR3 spans 13 amino acids. The DNA of the CDR3 is TGTGCCAGCAGGACCGTTAGCCTCTACGAGCAGTACTTC. Amino acids: CASRTVSLYEQYF.

The CDR3 is CASSLVGGYNEQFF. The CDR3 coding sequence is TGTGCCAGCAGCCTAGTGGGGGGATACAATGAGCAGTTCTTC. The chain uses TRBV14 and TRBJ2-1, with D tentatively TRBD2 (6 bases). The CDR3 is made up of 14 amino acids. Germline lookup yields CDR1 SGHDN and CDR2 FVKESK. V dropped 4 bases and J dropped 4 bases, with 11 bases sitting between them. The variable domain in full, completed from reference TRBV14 and TRBJ2-1, reads EAGVTQFPSHSVIEKGQTVTLRCDPISGHDNLYWYRRVMGKEIKFLLHFVKESKQDESGMPNNRFLAERTGGTYSTLKVQPAELEDSGVYFCASSLVGGYNEQFFGPGTRLTVL.

The table lists this clonotype with a count of one. The genes are TRBV2 and TRBJ2-4; possible D gene TRBD2, 5 bases. The better agreement between TRBJ2-5 and the DNA end casts doubt on the J call. Germline V CDR1 and CDR2: SNHLY, FYNNEI. The CDR3 totals 14 residues. Here the CDR3 reads CASSGSTNPGTQYF. CDR3 sequence (DNA): TGTGCCAGCAGTGGTTCGACTAACCCCGGGACCCAGTACTTC.

This clonotype was counted a few times. This chain joins TRBV29-1 and TRBJ1-2; a possible D gene is TRBD1 (5 bases). CDR3 length equals 13 residues. The germline V gene encodes CDR1 SQVTM and CDR2 ANQGSEA. V was pared by 3 bases and J by 8 bases, with 16 bases between. CDR3 in amino acids: CSVEGMAGDGYTF. CDR3 DNA: TGCAGCGTTGAGGGAATGGCGGGGGACGGCTACACCTTC.

This rearrangement joins TRBV28 to TRBJ2-2; 7 bases match TRBD2. Germline CDR1 is MDHEN and CDR2 is SYDVKM. Germline trimming cut 6 bases from V and 2 bases from J; bases unmatched to any gene: 6. The CDR3 is 15 residues long. The CDR3 here is CASSYSGSNTGELFF. In DNA form, the CDR3 reads TGTGCCAGCAGCTATAGCGGGTCCAACACCGGGGAGCTGTTTTTT.

As concerns this clonotype: A read error may explain this, as a much larger clone is one base away. V is TRBV20-1 and J is TRBJ2-3; tentative D call: TRBD2 (8 bases). There are 16 residues in the CDR3. Per germline, CDR1 DFQATT and CDR2 SNEGSKA (reference sequence). Written as DNA, the CDR3 is TGCGGTGCTAGAGATGAGCGGGAGAAAAGGGACAGATACGCGTATTTT. It translates to CGARDEREKRDRYAYF.

The rearrangement uses TRBV28 and TRBJ2-7, with D perhaps being TRBD1 or TRBD2 (5 bases each). This CDR3 comprises 12 residues. Germline assignment: CDR1 MDHEN and CDR2 SYDVKM. Trimming took 6 bases from V and 8 from J, leaving 14 bases between them. The CDR3 region is CASRVGANKQYF. The CDR3 nucleotides read TGTGCCAGCAGGGTCGGGGCCAACAAGCAGTACTTC.

The V and J genes are TRBV7-2 and TRBJ2-3, with D unclear. Germline CDR1 and CDR2: SGHTA and FQGNSA. This CDR3 comprises 12 residues. V dropped 5 bases and J dropped 5 bases, with 8 bases sitting between them. CDR3 protein: CASSPLQDTQYF. CDR3 nucleotide sequence: TGTGCCAGCAGCCCCCTCCAAGATACGCAGTATTTT.